This T cell receptor (beta chain) emerged from a study of blood T cell repertoires in COVID-19. V was clipped by 5 bases and J by 4 bases; unmatched bases: 5. Germline CDR1 and CDR2: LGHDT and YNNKEL (reference sequence). This CDR3 region has 14 residues. In the source study's methods: Amplifying reference gene primers gave estimates of nucleated cell counts. Data came from immunoSEQ multiplex PCR; TCRdb stores just in-frame clones and leaves some out. V and J calls and clone size are those listed in that table; D and trimming were worked out from the DNA. Of approximately 50,000 clones listed, around 73% are singletons. The age range of participants was about 18 to 90 years, with residence in around 22 US areas.

The sequencing sample was made of PBMCs or T cells enriched from blood (not recorded which). The sequence derives from a woman between 45 and 65 years old with acute COVID-19. V usage is TRBV3-1 (or the pseudogene TRBV3-2) and J usage is TRBJ1-1; TRBD1 agrees at 9 bases. CDR3 in amino acids: CASSGTGRVTEAFF. The CDR3 DNA reads as TGTGCCAGCAGCGGGACAGGGAGGGTCACTGAAGCTTTCTTT.